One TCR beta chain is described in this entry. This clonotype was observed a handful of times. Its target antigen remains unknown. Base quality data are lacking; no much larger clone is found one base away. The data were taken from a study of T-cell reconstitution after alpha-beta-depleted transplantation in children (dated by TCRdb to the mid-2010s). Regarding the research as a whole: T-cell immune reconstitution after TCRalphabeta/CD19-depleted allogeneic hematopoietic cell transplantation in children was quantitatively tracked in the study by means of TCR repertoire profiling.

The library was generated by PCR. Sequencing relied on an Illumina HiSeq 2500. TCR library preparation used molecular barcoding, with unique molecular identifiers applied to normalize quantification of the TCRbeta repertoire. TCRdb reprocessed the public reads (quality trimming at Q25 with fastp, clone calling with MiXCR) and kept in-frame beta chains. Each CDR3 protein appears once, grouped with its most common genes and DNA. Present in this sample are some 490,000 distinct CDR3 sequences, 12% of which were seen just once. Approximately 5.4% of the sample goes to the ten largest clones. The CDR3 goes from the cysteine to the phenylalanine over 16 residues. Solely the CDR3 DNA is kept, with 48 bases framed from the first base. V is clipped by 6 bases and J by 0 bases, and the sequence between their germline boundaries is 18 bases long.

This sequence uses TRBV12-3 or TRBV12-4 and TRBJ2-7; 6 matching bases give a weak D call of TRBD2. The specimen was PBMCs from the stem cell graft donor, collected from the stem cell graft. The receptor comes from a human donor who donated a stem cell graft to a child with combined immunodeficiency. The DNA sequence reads TGTGCCAGCAGCTCGACCCTAGCGAGTATCTCCTACGAGCAGTACTTC. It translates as CASSSTLASISYEQYF.